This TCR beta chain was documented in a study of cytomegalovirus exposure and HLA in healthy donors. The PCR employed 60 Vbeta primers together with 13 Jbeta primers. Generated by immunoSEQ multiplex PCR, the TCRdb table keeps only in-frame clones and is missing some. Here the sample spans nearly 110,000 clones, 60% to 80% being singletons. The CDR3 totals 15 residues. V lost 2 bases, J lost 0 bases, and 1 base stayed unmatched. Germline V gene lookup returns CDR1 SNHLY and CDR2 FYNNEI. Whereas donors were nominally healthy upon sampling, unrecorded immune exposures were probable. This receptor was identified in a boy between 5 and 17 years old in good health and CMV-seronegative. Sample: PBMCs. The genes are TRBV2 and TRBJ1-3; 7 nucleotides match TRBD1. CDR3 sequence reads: CASSENRGSGNTIYF. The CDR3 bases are TGTGCCAGCAGTGAAAACAGGGGCTCTGGAAACACCATATATTTT.